This T cell receptor beta chain was observed in a study of response to subunit inactivated influenza vaccine. TCRdb passed the RT-PCR reads through MiXCR, listing each CDR3 protein once. The repertoire holds roughly 700,000 distinct CDR3 sequences, with about 15% as singletons. This CDR3 has 14 amino acids. Trimming pared 6 bases from V and 3 bases from J, leaving 14 bases between. The specimen was PBMCs from blood, collected 11 to 12 days after vaccination. The J gene is TRBJ1-1, the V gene TRBV12-3 or TRBV12-4, with D tentatively TRBD1 (5 bases). This TCR was sampled from a man aged 45-60 years who received an inactivated influenza vaccine. DNA for the CDR3: TGTGCCAGCAGCCGGGGCCCGCGGGACACTGAAGCTTTCTTT. It is translated as CASSRGPRDTEAFF.